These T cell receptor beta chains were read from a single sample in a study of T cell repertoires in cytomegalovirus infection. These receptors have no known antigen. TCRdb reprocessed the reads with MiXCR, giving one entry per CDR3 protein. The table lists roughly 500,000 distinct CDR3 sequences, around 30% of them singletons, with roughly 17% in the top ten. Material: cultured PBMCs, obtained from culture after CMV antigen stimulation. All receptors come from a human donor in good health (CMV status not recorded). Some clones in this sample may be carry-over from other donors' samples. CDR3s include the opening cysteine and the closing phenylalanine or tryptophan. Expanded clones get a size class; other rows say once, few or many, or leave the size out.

CDR3aa: CASSTPRGVEADTQYF; abundance: -; v_gene: TRBV12-3/TRBV12-4; j_gene: TRBJ2-3
CDR3aa: CASTPRRERTGELFF; abundance: -; v_gene: TRBV12-3/TRBV12-4; j_gene: TRBJ2-2
CDR3aa: CASSTYGGPYEQYF; abundance: -; v_gene: TRBV4-2; j_gene: TRBJ2-7
CDR3aa: CSVEDRSGRAVITYEQFF; abundance: few; v_gene: TRBV29-1; j_gene: TRBJ2-1
CDR3aa: CASSYSDLRTDSGTYEQYF; abundance: -; v_gene: TRBV6-2/TRBV6-3; j_gene: TRBJ2-7
CDR3aa: CASSRPGTASDTQYF; abundance: -; v_gene: TRBV6-1; j_gene: TRBJ2-3
CDR3aa: CASSSGEDFFNYGYTF; abundance: -; v_gene: TRBV19; j_gene: TRBJ1-2
CDR3aa: CASSYYAGEVNYGYTF; abundance: once; v_gene: TRBV6-2/TRBV6-3; j_gene: TRBJ1-2
CDR3aa: CASSPRGNPGNTIYF; abundance: -; v_gene: TRBV6-1; j_gene: TRBJ1-3
CDR3aa: CASSLGRVTYEQYF; abundance: few; v_gene: TRBV28; j_gene: TRBJ2-7
CDR3aa: CASSPQGWDLHYNEQFF; abundance: -; v_gene: TRBV18; j_gene: TRBJ2-1
CDR3aa: CASSQGDKGNQPQHF; abundance: -; v_gene: TRBV3-1; j_gene: TRBJ1-5
CDR3aa: CAISETGSNYGYTF; abundance: few; v_gene: TRBV10-3; j_gene: TRBJ1-2
CDR3aa: CASSPKIGTGTYEQYF; abundance: -; v_gene: TRBV7-9; j_gene: TRBJ2-7
CDR3aa: CASSQENLSPDTQYF; abundance: -; v_gene: TRBV4-3; j_gene: TRBJ2-3
CDR3aa: CATTFPGRAAGNTIYF; abundance: -; v_gene: TRBV28; j_gene: TRBJ1-3
CDR3aa: CASSVGTLGNTEAFF; abundance: many; v_gene: TRBV9; j_gene: TRBJ1-1
CDR3aa: CAISVGGSYNEQFF; abundance: -; v_gene: TRBV10-3; j_gene: TRBJ2-1
CDR3aa: CASSGRTEAQETQYF; abundance: few; v_gene: TRBV9; j_gene: TRBJ2-5
CDR3aa: CASTASKSGTRTDTQYF; abundance: -; v_gene: TRBV28; j_gene: TRBJ2-3
CDR3aa: CSLRTGPDTQYF; abundance: -; v_gene: TRBV29-1; j_gene: TRBJ2-3
CDR3aa: CASSIRENTGELFF; abundance: -; v_gene: TRBV19; j_gene: TRBJ2-2
CDR3aa: CASSLGFF; abundance: -; v_gene: TRBV7-2; j_gene: TRBJ2-1
CDR3aa: CASSKTRTGSGETQYF; abundance: -; v_gene: TRBV7-8; j_gene: TRBJ2-5
CDR3aa: CASSRLRKDGYTF; abundance: -; v_gene: TRBV28; j_gene: TRBJ1-2
CDR3aa: CATSDSGTSALNEQFF; abundance: -; v_gene: TRBV24-1; j_gene: TRBJ2-1
CDR3aa: CASSFWTSGRTGELFF; abundance: -; v_gene: TRBV5-4; j_gene: TRBJ2-2
CDR3aa: CASGWLLAPTFYEQYF; abundance: -; v_gene: TRBV12-5; j_gene: TRBJ2-7
CDR3aa: CASSPTMTGTYEQYF; abundance: -; v_gene: TRBV4-1; j_gene: TRBJ2-7
CDR3aa: CASSQGDREGNQPQHF; abundance: -; v_gene: TRBV4-2; j_gene: TRBJ1-5
CDR3aa: CASSRRQGSNQPQHF; abundance: -; v_gene: TRBV6-2/TRBV6-3; j_gene: TRBJ1-5
CDR3aa: CASSPRSQPQHF; abundance: -; v_gene: TRBV12-3/TRBV12-4; j_gene: TRBJ1-5
CDR3aa: CASESSGSVNEQFF; abundance: -; v_gene: TRBV28; j_gene: TRBJ2-1
CDR3aa: CAISEGSSGRKETQYF; abundance: -; v_gene: TRBV10-3; j_gene: TRBJ2-5
CDR3aa: CASSQETSGYYGYTF; abundance: few; v_gene: TRBV4-1; j_gene: TRBJ1-2
CDR3aa: CASSPHPSSASTDTQYF; abundance: -; v_gene: TRBV7-2; j_gene: TRBJ2-3
CDR3aa: CAISESGAGMEKLFF; abundance: few; v_gene: TRBV10-3; j_gene: TRBJ1-4
CDR3aa: CASSPGQITDTQYF; abundance: many; v_gene: TRBV7-2; j_gene: TRBJ2-3
CDR3aa: CASSRQGVITDTQYF; abundance: -; v_gene: TRBV7-6; j_gene: TRBJ2-3
CDR3aa: CASSLTLMNTEAFF; abundance: -; v_gene: TRBV6-5; j_gene: TRBJ1-1
CDR3aa: CASSSRTSGRVDEQYF; abundance: -; v_gene: TRBV7-6; j_gene: TRBJ2-7
CDR3aa: CASSLRRLAGDFAGELFF; abundance: -; v_gene: TRBV7-8; j_gene: TRBJ2-2
CDR3aa: CASSTRPGLAGVADTQYF; abundance: many; v_gene: TRBV7-2; j_gene: TRBJ2-3
CDR3aa: CSASGASGKYNEQFF; abundance: -; v_gene: TRBV20-1; j_gene: TRBJ2-1
CDR3aa: CASSQWDRNTEAFF; abundance: few; v_gene: TRBV12-3/TRBV12-4; j_gene: TRBJ1-1
CDR3aa: CASSLEGHSGANVLTF; abundance: few; v_gene: TRBV7-6; j_gene: TRBJ2-6
CDR3aa: CASSKGPGLGNQPQHF; abundance: -; v_gene: TRBV5-1; j_gene: TRBJ1-5
CDR3aa: CASSEGQGMFGYTF; abundance: few; v_gene: TRBV7-2; j_gene: TRBJ1-2
CDR3aa: CASSYSIPGGRGNTIYF; abundance: few; v_gene: TRBV6-6; j_gene: TRBJ1-3